This entry lists 21 T cell receptor beta chains sequenced from one sample in a study of identical twins. TCRdb ran MiXCR on the 5' RACE reads and lists one entry per CDR3 protein. Among 700,000 or so distinct CDR3 sequences listed, about 9.4% were seen once. The data were also submitted as part of a second study, on yellow fever vaccine responses in identical twins.

The material sequenced was PBMCs. These receptors all stem from a woman aged 18-30 years in good health.

This clonotype was recorded at least ten times. This chain connects TRBV6-5 to TRBJ2-7; D could derive from TRBD1 or TRBD2 (5 bases each). Germline loops: CDR1 MNHEY, CDR2 SVGAGI. V gave up 10 bases and J gave up 0 bases, with 19 bases separating them. This CDR3 comprises 15 residues. The CDR3: CAIKLGTDPSYEQYF. The DNA for the CDR3 is TGTGCCATCAAATTGGGGACCGATCCCTCCTACGAGCAGTACTTC.

This clonotype was recorded a few times. This sequence joins TRBV5-1 and TRBJ2-2, with D unresolved. Deletions cut 0 bases from V and 5 bases from J, with 8 bases between. The CDR3 is 14 residues long. Per the germline V gene, CDR1 is SGHRS and CDR2 is YFSETQ. CDR3 in amino acids: CASSLGTETGELFF. The DNA of the CDR3 is TGCGCCAGCAGCTTGGGGACCGAGACCGGGGAGCTGTTTTTT.

This clonotype was seen many times. The CDR3 DNA follows: TGCGCCAGCAGCTTGGCGGGCTCTGGGGCCAACGTCCTGACTTTC. This sequence encodes CASSLAGSGANVLTF. The rearrangement links TRBV5-1 to TRBJ2-6; no clear D. Germline CDR1 reads SGHRS; CDR2 reads YFSETQ. This CDR3 has 15 residues. Trimming took off 0 bases at V and 0 bases at J, with 4 bases between the two ends.

V usage is TRBV12-3 or TRBV12-4 and J usage is TRBJ2-1; D is perhaps TRBD2 (6 bases). V was cut by 6 bases and J by 4 bases, with 16 bases left in between. The CDR3 runs to 15 residues. The CDR3 DNA reads TGTGCCAGCAGGCCGGGGGTCCTCCTTTACAATGAGCAGTTCTTC. Translating it yields CASRPGVLLYNEQFF.

This clonotype has more than one count but fewer than ten. The rearrangement links TRBV11-1 to TRBJ2-2, with D perhaps being TRBD1 or TRBD2 (7 bases each). CDR1 is SGHAT and CDR2 is FQDESV in the germline V gene (reference sequence). V dropped 5 bases and J dropped 10 bases, with 17 bases sitting between them. The CDR3 sequence is 14 residues long. In DNA, the CDR3 is TGTGCCAGCAGCGTCCAGGGGGGGCGCGAGGAGCTGTTTTTT. Encoded protein: CASSVQGGREELFF.

This clonotype was seen ten or more times. V gene TRBV6-2 or TRBV6-3 combines with J gene TRBJ2-7; 10 bases line up with TRBD1. CDR3 length equals 15 residues. Germline V gene sequence: CDR1 MNHEY, CDR2 SVGEGT. With 5 bases clipped from V and 3 bases from J, the junction kept 7 bases outside the gene matches. CDR3 residues: CASSRSGQGNYEQYF. The CDR3 nucleotides read TGTGCCAGCAGTCGCTCGGGACAGGGGAACTACGAGCAGTACTTC.

The chain couples TRBV7-2 to TRBJ2-7; 7 nucleotides align to TRBD2. Germline assignment: CDR1 SGHTA and CDR2 FQGNSA. This CDR3 comprises 13 residues. The CDR3 bases are TGTGCTATTCTAGCGGATAACTCCTACGAGCAGTACTTC. This encodes CAILADNSYEQYF.

The chain joins TRBV6-2 or TRBV6-3 to TRBJ1-1; 9 bases match TRBD1. The J segment lost 2 bases and the V segment lost 6 bases, leaving 16 bases of the junction unmatched. This CDR3 comprises 18 residues. CDR1 is MNHEY, CDR2 SVGEGT, per germline. The DNA of the CDR3 is TGTGCCAGCAGAATGTCGCGGGACAGGGCATTTTTCAACACTGAAGCTTTCTTT. Translation gives CASRMSRDRAFFNTEAFF.

This clonotype was observed many times. The chain uses TRBV20-1 and TRBJ2-5; weak D call: TRBD1 (6 bases). V lost 4 bases and J 1 base, leaving 10 bases between the germline ends. CDR1 DFQATT and CDR2 SNEGSKA come from the germline V gene (reference sequence). This CDR3 has 13 residues. In nucleotides, the CDR3 is TGCAGTGCTATTATGGGGGCCCAAGAGACCCAGTACTTC. This encodes CSAIMGAQETQYF.

This clonotype was seen at least ten times. The chain recombines TRBV4-3 with TRBJ2-7, with 7 nucleotides matching TRBD2. V shed 3 bases and J 2 bases; nucleotides not matched to a gene: 7. Germline-derived CDR1 and CDR2 are LGHNA and YSLEER. The CDR3 is 15 residues long. The CDR3 DNA reads TGCGCCAGCAGCCAGGAACGGGAGGTCGCCTACGAGCAGTACTTC. It encodes CASSQEREVAYEQYF.

This clonotype was detected only once. The rearrangement joins TRBV29-1 to TRBJ2-1; D gene ambiguous. Germline assignment: CDR1 SQVTM and CDR2 ANQGSEA. V lost 0 bases, J lost 10 bases, and 7 bases lay in between. There are 11 residues in the CDR3. This CDR3 reads CSVEDPNEQFF. CDR3 nucleotides: TGCAGCGTTGAAGATCCTAACGAGCAGTTCTTC.

This clonotype was picked up many times. The chain couples TRBV5-6 to TRBJ2-3; D is ambiguous. CDR3 size: 15 residues. V lost 2 bases and J lost 3, with 13 bases in between. Germline CDR1 and CDR2: SGHDT and YYEEEE. The DNA for the CDR3 is TGTGCCAGCAGCTTACGGCCCGTTTTGACAGATACGCAGTATTTT. Amino acid sequence: CASSLRPVLTDTQYF.

This clonotype was seen repeatedly, ten times or more. V usage is TRBV12-3 or TRBV12-4 and J usage is TRBJ2-7; 7 bases are a match to TRBD1. The CDR3 has 15 amino acids. The V and J ends lost 6 bases and 6 bases, in that order; junction bases with no gene match: 14. The CDR3 DNA reads TGTGCCAGCAGCCGACAGGGAATTGGTGCCCGCGAGCAGTACTTC. As protein: CASSRQGIGAREQYF.

The chain links TRBV5-5 to TRBJ1-5, with a tentative D call TRBD1 (5 bases). Germline CDR1 reads SGHKS; CDR2 reads YYEKEE (reference sequence). V lost 0 bases and J lost 9, with 10 bases in between. CDR3 length equals 13 residues. The CDR3 sequence: CASSLVGAWPQHF. DNA for the CDR3: TGTGCCAGCAGCTTGGTAGGGGCATGGCCCCAGCATTTT.

The chain carries TRBV10-2 and TRBJ1-2; D gene unclear. Germline-derived CDR1 and CDR2 are WSHSY and SAAADI. Trimming took 0 bases from V and 0 from J, leaving 5 bases between them. The CDR3 runs to 14 residues. The CDR3 here is CASSESTANYGYTF. CDR3 coding DNA: TGCGCCAGCAGTGAGTCTACAGCTAACTATGGCTACACCTTC.

This clonotype was counted at least ten times. The genes are TRBV4-3 and TRBJ2-7; no reliable D call. Trimming stripped 0 bases from V and 3 bases from J, with 6 bases between. CDR1 and CDR2 (germline): LGHNA, YSLEER. The CDR3 sequence is 13 residues long. The CDR3 is CASSQDTVYEQYF. For the CDR3, the DNA is TGCGCCAGCAGCCAAGACACAGTCTACGAGCAGTACTTC.

This clonotype was seen only a few times. The chain links TRBV11-3 to TRBJ2-1; TRBD2 is a possible D gene (6 bases). The CDR3 loop spans 16 amino acids. Trimming pared 5 bases from V and 5 bases from J, leaving 19 bases between. The V gene's germline CDR1 is SGHNT and CDR2 YENEEA. In nucleotides, the CDR3 is TGTGCCAGCAGCGCCGGGTGGGGCGGGATTAACAATGAGCAGTTCTTC. This codes for CASSAGWGGINNEQFF.

There are a few counts of this clonotype. The chain combines TRBV12-3 or TRBV12-4 with TRBJ2-7, with 8 bases identical to TRBD2. This CDR3 is 14 amino acids long. V shed 6 bases and J 0 bases; nucleotides not matched to a gene: 4. For the CDR3, the DNA is TGTGCCAGCAGACGCGGGGGGATCTCCTACGAGCAGTACTTC. As protein: CASRRGGISYEQYF.

This clonotype has at least ten counts. The chain joins TRBV6-4 to TRBJ2-1, with D possibly TRBD1 on 5 matching bases. From germline, CDR1 is MRHNA and CDR2 SNTAGT. The CDR3 sequence is 16 residues long. Trimming shortened V by 4 bases and J by 9 bases, and 22 bases separated the two germline ends. The CDR3 nucleotides are TGTGCCAGCAGTGTGTATCAGGGCCGGCCCACGGGTGAGCAGTTCTTC. This translates into CASSVYQGRPTGEQFF.

The chain joins TRBV12-1 to TRBJ2-7. TRBV12-1 is described as a pseudogene. The CDR3 is 14 residues long. The CDR3 loop reads CASSHTGRSYEQYF. Written as DNA, the CDR3 is TGTGCCAGCAGCCATACGGGACGCTCCTACGAGCAGTACTTC.

V gene TRBV5-1 combines with J gene TRBJ1-4; 7 nucleotides agree with TRBD1. V was clipped by 4 bases and J by 2 bases; unmatched bases: 5. The CDR3 loop spans 15 amino acids. CDR1 is SGHRS, CDR2 YFSETQ, per germline. The CDR3 DNA sequence: TGCGCCAGCAGCCGGGAGGACAGGACTAATGAAAAACTGTTTTTT. As protein: CASSREDRTNEKLFF.